Following are 23 T cell receptor beta chains from one sample sequenced in a study of T-cell memory formation after mild COVID-19. TCRdb itself ran the 5' RACE reads through MiXCR, one entry per CDR3 protein. The top ten hold just over 2% of the sample, which has around 180,000 distinct CDR3 sequences, roughly 17% seen once. Sequencing was performed on PBMCs or a T cell subset sorted from them (not recorded which). These receptors came from an adult woman who had mild COVID-19 (a few samples of this study predate the infection). Cell type and time point are not known.

This clonotype was counted only a few times. This sequence joins TRBV5-4 and TRBJ2-7; 8 nucleotides line up with TRBD2. This CDR3 region has 16 residues. Trimming cost V 4 bases and J 4 bases; bases outside gene matches: 13. Germline CDR1 SGHNT, CDR2 YYREEE (reference sequence). The CDR3 is CASSPGVSGGPYEQYF. The CDR3 DNA is TGTGCCAGCAGCCCCGGGGTGAGCGGGGGACCGTACGAGCAGTACTTC.

V gene TRBV12-3 or TRBV12-4 combines with J gene TRBJ1-2; 8 bases fit TRBD1. This CDR3 spans 16 amino acids. With 3 bases clipped from V and 7 bases from J, the junction kept 13 bases outside the gene matches. The CDR3 bases are TGTGCCAGCAGTTTGGGATTGGGCAGGGGGCGCTTTGGCTACACCTTC. Its translation is CASSLGLGRGRFGYTF.

This chain links TRBV5-4 with TRBJ2-7; D gene unclear. V shed 4 bases and J shed 3 bases, with 17 bases lying between them. The germline V gene has CDR1 SGHNT and CDR2 YYREEE (reference sequence). This CDR3 is built from 15 residues. The CDR3 bases are TGTGCCAGCAGCCCGAGCGTCCGAGACAACTACGAGCAGTACTTC. Amino acids: CASSPSVRDNYEQYF.

Here the CDR3 DNA reads TGTGCCAGTAGTATGGACAGGTTTCAGACCCAGTACTTC. Its protein is CASSMDRFQTQYF. V gene TRBV19 combines with J gene TRBJ2-5; 7 positions match TRBD1. Losses at the gene ends were 3 bases for V and 6 bases for J; bases not matched to a gene: 4. The CDR3 length is 13 residues. Germline CDR1 is LNHDA and CDR2 is SQIVND (reference sequence).

J is TRBJ2-5 and V is TRBV2; D remains ambiguous. Between the trimmed V and J ends, which lost 4 bases and 3 bases, there was a span of 6 bases. The CDR3 totals 12 residues. Germline-derived CDR1 and CDR2 are SNHLY and FYNNEI. The CDR3 loop reads CASSVSKETQYF. For the CDR3, the DNA is TGTGCCAGCAGTGTATCTAAAGAGACCCAGTACTTC. Filled out from reference TRBV2 and TRBJ2-5, the complete variable domain reads EPEVTQTPSHQVTQMGQEVILRCVPISNHLYFYWYRQILGQKVEFLVSFYNNEISEKSEIFDDQFSVERPDGSNFTLKIRSTKLEDSAMYFCASSVSKETQYFGPGTRLLVL.

This clonotype was seen only a few times. The rearrangement joins TRBV15 to TRBJ2-2, with D hard to call. The CDR3 is 13 amino acids. Trimming pared 0 bases from V and 5 bases from J, leaving 4 bases between. The germline gives CDR1 LNHNV, CDR2 YYDKDF (reference sequence). CDR3 sequence reads: CATSRDWTGELFF. DNA of the CDR3: TGTGCCACCAGCAGAGATTGGACCGGGGAGCTGTTTTTT.

This rearrangement joins TRBV6-2 or TRBV6-3 to TRBJ1-5; D not certain. The V and J ends lost 6 bases and 9 bases respectively, with 12 bases between them. Germline V lookup: CDR1 MNHEY, CDR2 SVGEGT. The CDR3 consists of 12 residues. CDR3 nucleotide sequence: TGTGCCAGCAGCCCTCCCTTTGGGCCCCAGCATTTT. It codes for CASSPPFGPQHF.

The chain couples TRBV12-3 or TRBV12-4 to TRBJ1-2; D might be TRBD1 (5 bases). There are 14 residues in the CDR3. The V end was cut by 7 bases, the J end by 4 bases, with 16 bases between. Here the CDR3 reads CASNLQGASYGYTF. DNA for the CDR3: TGTGCCAGCAACCTGCAGGGCGCGTCCTATGGCTACACCTTC.

The V call is TRBV4-3, the J call TRBJ1-2; D remains unclear. The germline V gene has CDR1 LGHNA and CDR2 YSLEER. The CDR3 has 15 amino acids. Trimming stripped 1 base from V and 3 bases from J, with 12 bases between. The chain's CDR3 is CASSQGLGGDYGYTF. CDR3 nucleotide sequence: TGCGCCAGCAGCCAAGGGCTGGGAGGAGACTATGGCTACACCTTC.

The V call is TRBV5-1, the J call TRBJ1-2; D is undetermined. V was trimmed by 0 bases and J by 6 bases, leaving 3 bases between them. The CDR3 contains 11 residues. The germline gives CDR1 SGHRS, CDR2 YFSETQ. The CDR3 loop is CASSLADGYTF. CDR3 nucleotides: TGCGCCAGCAGCTTGGCCGATGGCTACACCTTC.

This clonotype came up a few times. The chain carries TRBV29-1 and TRBJ2-1, with TRBD2 as a possible D gene (5 bases). The germline gives CDR1 SQVTM, CDR2 ANQGSEA. V was trimmed by 3 bases and J by 7 bases, leaving 10 bases between them. The CDR3 loop spans 12 amino acids. The CDR3 DNA sequence: TGCAGCGTTGACGAAGCGGTAAATGAGCAGTTCTTC. As protein: CSVDEAVNEQFF.

In this sample, this clonotype turned up a few times. The gene calls are TRBV30 and TRBJ1-6, with TRBD1 identical over 7 bases. The CDR3 spans 14 residues. J lost 10 bases, V lost 0 bases, and 6 bases had no gene match. Germline CDR1 GTSNPN, CDR2 SVGIG (reference sequence). The CDR3 sequence is CAWSVEGARSPLHF. The DNA for the CDR3 is TGTGCCTGGAGTGTAGAGGGGGCGAGGTCACCCCTCCACTTT. The full variable domain, its missing parts supplied by reference TRBV30 and TRBJ1-6, is SQTIHQWPATLVQPVGSPLSLECTVEGTSNPNLYWYRQAAGRGLQLLFYSVGIGQISSEVPQNLSASRPQDRQFILSSKKLLLSDSGFYLCAWSVEGARSPLHFGNGTRLTVT.

The V call is TRBV6-1, the J call TRBJ1-1, with 8 nucleotides matching TRBD1. V was pared by 3 bases and J by 0 bases, with 3 bases of the junction left unmatched. The CDR3 spans 15 residues. Germline loops: CDR1 MNHNS, CDR2 SASEGT. The DNA of the CDR3 is TGTGCCAGCAGTGACCCGGGACAGGTGAACACTGAAGCTTTCTTT. Translating gives CASSDPGQVNTEAFF.

Concerning this clonotype itself: Sequence at one end of the junction differs from germline and may be a read error. This chain links TRBV5-6 with TRBJ1-1; D remains ambiguous. CDR1 and CDR2 from the germline V gene are SGHDT and YYEEEE. The CDR3 runs to 14 residues. The CDR3 DNA sequence: TGTGCCAGCAGCTTGGCCTTAGCGGGGTCTGAAGCTTTATTT. Its translation is CASSLALAGSEALF.

This clonotype was seen ten or more times. This chain connects TRBV29-1 to TRBJ2-7, with 10 nucleotides matching TRBD1. CDR1 and CDR2 (germline): SQVTM, ANQGSEA. The CDR3 contains 13 residues. The V and J ends lost 6 bases and 4 bases, in that order; junction bases with no gene match: 6. Here the CDR3 DNA reads TGCAGCGTGGGGACAGGGGTCCCTTACGAGCAGTACTTC. It yields the protein CSVGTGVPYEQYF.

This clonotype was seen at least ten times. The V call is TRBV3-1, the J call TRBJ1-2; no definite D call. CDR3 length: 18 residues. V was cut by 2 bases and J by 0 bases, with 19 bases left in between. Germline-derived CDR1 and CDR2 are LGHDT and YNNKEL (reference sequence). The CDR3 sequence: CASSQPSRVRAANYGYTF. The DNA of the CDR3 is TGTGCCAGCAGCCAACCATCAAGAGTCAGAGCCGCTAACTATGGCTACACCTTC.

This clonotype occurred a few times. The genes are TRBV5-6 and TRBJ2-7; D is possibly TRBD1 (5 bases). The germline V gene has CDR1 SGHDT and CDR2 YYEEEE. With 0 bases removed from V and 4 bases from J, the gap between germline ends came to 11 bases. The CDR3 has 14 amino acids. CDR3 DNA sequence: TGTGCCAGCAGCTTGGGACTCCCAGGGTACGAGCAGTACTTC. This encodes CASSLGLPGYEQYF.

This clonotype has only a few counts. This rearrangement joins TRBV24-1 to TRBJ2-7; 8 bases map to TRBD1. The trim removed 2 bases at V and 2 bases at J, leaving 4 bases unmatched. The CDR3 totals 15 residues. Germline CDR1 and CDR2: KGHDR and SFDVKD. In nucleotides, the CDR3 is TGTGCCACCAGTGATTCCGGGACAGGAACCTACGAGCAGTACTTC. Its protein is CATSDSGTGTYEQYF.

In its sample, this clonotype was seen a few times. This chain links TRBV7-9 with TRBJ2-7; TRBD1 matches at 7 bases. With V trimmed by 7 bases and J by 1 base, 7 bases remained unmatched. This CDR3 spans 14 amino acids. CDR1 is SEHNR and CDR2 is FQNEAQ in the germline V gene (reference sequence). CDR3: CASIKDRASYEQYF. The CDR3 bases are TGTGCCAGCATCAAAGACAGGGCTTCCTACGAGCAGTACTTC.

This clonotype was detected only a few times. The V gene is TRBV7-2, the J gene TRBJ2-5; D is ambiguous. In germline, CDR1 is SGHTA, CDR2 FQGNSA. V was clipped by 1 base and J by 4 bases, with 10 bases between them. The CDR3 extends over 14 amino acids. The CDR3 region is CASSLVRVRETQYF. CDR3 bases: TGTGCCAGCAGCTTAGTACGGGTTAGAGAGACCCAGTACTTC.

This clonotype was picked up a small number of times. This sequence joins TRBV4-2 and TRBJ2-1, with TRBD2 matching 11 bases. V lost 1 base to trimming and J lost 7 bases; unmatched junction nucleotides: 6. The CDR3 loop spans 16 amino acids. The germline gives CDR1 LGHNA, CDR2 YNFKEQ. The CDR3, as DNA: TGTGCCAGCAGCCAAGTTGGGTCTAGCGGGAGGAATGAGCAGTTCTTC. This translates into CASSQVGSSGRNEQFF.

This clonotype was counted a few times. V usage is TRBV6-5 and J usage is TRBJ2-7; 8 nucleotides line up with TRBD2. The CDR3 is 16 amino acids. CDR1 is MNHEY, CDR2 SVGAGI, per germline. V shed 7 bases, J shed 5 bases, and the junction held 16 bases outside the gene matches. The chain's CDR3 is CASKTNASGSLHEQYF. The CDR3 DNA follows: TGTGCCAGCAAGACGAACGCGAGCGGGAGCCTCCACGAGCAGTACTTC.

The V call is TRBV6-5, the J call TRBJ2-1; 7 bases line up with TRBD1. Germline V gene data show CDR1 as MNHEY and CDR2 as SVGAGI. Trimming removed 6 bases from V and 7 bases from J; junction bases left unmatched: 12. The length of the CDR3 is 15 residues. CDR3 sequence: CASSIWNRGGNEQFF. The CDR3, as DNA: TGTGCCAGCAGCATTTGGAACAGGGGTGGGAATGAGCAGTTCTTC.